The 30 T cell receptor beta chains reported below all come from one sample, sequenced in a study of blood T cell repertoires in COVID-19. The assay was immunoSEQ multiplex PCR, and TCRdb's table has in-frame clones only and misses some. The sample holds about 230,000 clones; 81% are singletons and the top ten take 7.9%. The sample consisted of peripheral blood. These receptors all come from a woman aged 80 or over with acute or convalescent COVID-19.

The V and J genes are TRBV19 and TRBJ1-1; 8 bases align to TRBD1. CDR1 is LNHDA, CDR2 SQIVND, per germline (reference sequence). This CDR3 spans 16 amino acids. J gave up 0 bases and V 8 bases, and 11 bases lay outside the gene matches. The CDR3 DNA reads TGTGCCAGTTACCCTTCAGACAGGGGAATGAACACTGAAGCTTTCTTT. Its translation: CASYPSDRGMNTEAFF.

This clone has only a few counts. The chain uses TRBV5-6 and TRBJ1-3; TRBD1 is a possible D gene (5 bases). CDR1 is SGHDT, CDR2 YYEEEE, per germline. CDR3 length equals 16 residues. The V gene lost 2 bases and the J gene lost 0 bases, with 12 bases spanning the gap. In DNA form, the CDR3 reads TGTGCCAGCAGCTTAATCTCGGGGGTCTCTGGAAACACCATATATTTT. Encoded protein: CASSLISGVSGNTIYF.

This rearrangement joins TRBV7-3 to TRBJ2-2; D ambiguous. The V end was cut by 4 bases, the J end by 4 bases, with 13 bases between. This CDR3 comprises 15 residues. Germline V gene data show CDR1 as SGHTA and CDR2 as FQGTGA. CDR3 residues: CASSYENRGTGELFF. CDR3 in DNA: TGTGCCAGCAGCTACGAGAACCGTGGCACCGGGGAGCTGTTTTTT.

J is TRBJ2-2 and V is TRBV10-3, with no clear D. The ends were cut back, 6 bases at V and 6 bases at J, with 14 bases in the middle. The CDR3 length is 14 residues. The germline V gene encodes CDR1 ENHRY and CDR2 SYGVKD. The CDR3 region has the DNA TGTGCCATCAGATCGGTGGGTGGAGCCGGGGAGCTGTTTTTT. Protein: CAIRSVGGAGELFF.

CDR3 sequence: CASSRSGGYNEQFF. The CDR3 bases are TGTGCCAGCAGTCGAAGCGGGGGGTACAATGAGCAGTTCTTC. V gene TRBV6-5 combines with J gene TRBJ2-1, with TRBD2 matching 9 bases. CDR1 is MNHEY, CDR2 SVGAGI, per germline. Germline trimming cut 5 bases from V and 4 bases from J; bases unmatched to any gene: 3. The CDR3 totals 14 residues.

This chain links TRBV19 with TRBJ2-3; 7 nucleotides agree with TRBD2. Germline lookup yields CDR1 LNHDA and CDR2 SQIVND (reference sequence). The CDR3 runs 17 residues. With 5 bases clipped from V and 7 bases from J, the junction kept 18 bases outside the gene matches. The CDR3 nucleotides read TGTGCCAGTAGTCCTCAACACGGGGGGAGCCTCACGTATACGCAGTATTTT. Its translation: CASSPQHGGSLTYTQYF.

J is TRBJ2-5 and V is TRBV7-2; 10 bases line up with TRBD1. This CDR3 is built from 15 residues. Germline V gene lookup returns CDR1 SGHTA and CDR2 FQGNSA. V lost 5 bases to trimming and J lost 1 base; unmatched junction nucleotides: 4. Written as DNA, the CDR3 is TGTGCCAGCAGCCTGGGACAGGGGCTCCAAGAGACCCAGTACTTC. Translation gives CASSLGQGLQETQYF.

This chain connects TRBV6-6 to TRBJ1-3; D is unresolved. The CDR3 is 16 amino acids. V was clipped by 2 bases and J by 0 bases, with 11 bases between them. Germline V gene sequence: CDR1 MNHNY, CDR2 SVGAGI (reference sequence). CDR3 nucleotide sequence: TGTGCCAGCAGTTACCCCCCTTCGGGCTCTGGAAACACCATATATTTT. Amino acids: CASSYPPSGSGNTIYF.

The gene calls are TRBV27 and TRBJ2-5, with unresolved D. CDR3 length equals 13 residues. Trimming removed 2 bases from V and 2 bases from J, with 6 bases in between. The germline CDR1 and CDR2 sequences are MNHEY and SMNVEV (reference sequence). The CDR3 DNA sequence: TGTGCCAGCAGTTTAAACAGACAAGAGACCCAGTACTTC. Its protein product is CASSLNRQETQYF.

The chain recombines TRBV7-2 with TRBJ2-5; no reliable D call. V was trimmed by 4 bases and J by 5 bases, leaving 11 bases between them. Germline CDR1 and CDR2: SGHTA and FQGNSA. The CDR3 totals 13 residues. This chain's CDR3 is CASSSEFWETQYF. As DNA, the CDR3 is TGTGCCAGCAGCTCCGAGTTTTGGGAGACCCAGTACTTC.

This clone was seen a handful of times. The chain is built from TRBV27 and TRBJ2-4, with D possibly matching TRBD1 (6 bases). CDR1 is MNHEY and CDR2 is SMNVEV in the germline V gene (reference sequence). The CDR3 has 15 amino acids. V was shortened by 6 bases and J by 4 bases, with 16 bases between the two germline ends. This CDR3 reads CASSLGASGKNIQYF. CDR3 nucleotides: TGTGCCAGCAGCTTGGGGGCATCAGGTAAAAACATTCAGTACTTC.

This chain joins TRBV5-1 and TRBJ2-5; tentatively, D is TRBD2 (5 bases). CDR1 and CDR2 (germline): SGHRS, YFSETQ. V lost 0 bases to trimming and J lost 5 bases, with 11 bases between them. This CDR3 has 14 residues. The CDR3 nucleotides read TGCGCCAGCAGCTTGGCCATCGGCGGGGAGACCCAGTACTTC. Translated, it gives CASSLAIGGETQYF.

The J gene is TRBJ2-5, the V gene TRBV7-2; D possibly corresponds to TRBD2 (6 bases). The V end lost 5 bases, the J end lost 1 base, and 8 bases lay between the germline ends. CDR3 length: 13 amino acids. CDR1 SGHTA and CDR2 FQGNSA come from the germline V gene. The CDR3 sequence: CASSAGIQETQYF. The CDR3 DNA is TGTGCCAGCAGCGCGGGGATCCAAGAGACCCAGTACTTC.

The sample holds many counts of this clone. The J gene is TRBJ2-7, the V gene TRBV7-2; 8 bases agree with TRBD1. V lost 4 bases, J lost 2 bases, and 4 bases stayed unmatched. The CDR3 loop spans 14 amino acids. The germline CDR1 and CDR2 sequences are SGHTA and FQGNSA. CDR3 sequence reads: CASSSQTGAYEQYF. The CDR3 nucleotides read TGTGCCAGCAGCTCGCAGACAGGGGCCTACGAGCAGTACTTC.

The chain recombines TRBV24-1 with TRBJ2-7; TRBD1 matches at 7 bases. The CDR3 loop spans 14 amino acids. Germline-derived CDR1 and CDR2 are KGHDR and SFDVKD. Trimming removed 8 bases from V and 7 bases from J; junction bases left unmatched: 13. The CDR3 nucleotides are TGTGCCACCACCGTGACAGGGAATATAGAAGAGCAGTACTTC. Residues: CATTVTGNIEEQYF.

The rearrangement links TRBV29-1 to TRBJ1-6; 8 positions match TRBD1. CDR1 is SQVTM, CDR2 ANQGSEA, per germline. CDR3 length: 13 residues. V lost 6 bases to trimming and J lost 9 bases; unmatched junction nucleotides: 7. As DNA, the CDR3 is TGCAGCGTGCAGACAGGGGCCGGTTCACCCCTCCACTTT. It is translated as CSVQTGAGSPLHF.

The chain joins TRBV11-2 to TRBJ1-6, with 8 bases fitting TRBD1. The CDR3 contains 16 residues. CDR1 is SGHAT, CDR2 FQNNGV, per germline. V trimming: 3 bases; J trimming: 7 bases; junction bases outside the gene matches: 8. In DNA, the CDR3 is TGTGCCAGCAGCTTTCCGACAGGGGAGAAGAATTCACCCCTCCACTTT. Protein product: CASSFPTGEKNSPLHF.

The sample holds one count of this clone. The V and J genes are TRBV19 and TRBJ2-3, with D perhaps TRBD1 (6 bases). There are 13 residues in the CDR3. The germline gives CDR1 LNHDA, CDR2 SQIVND (reference sequence). The germline V and J ends were trimmed by 9 bases and 9 bases, with 19 bases remaining between them. CDR3 in DNA: TGTGCCAGCCCAAACAGGGAGAGGGGGACGCAGTATTTT. This encodes CASPNRERGTQYF.

The sample holds many counts of this clone. The chain has TRBV7-9 and TRBJ1-5; TRBD1 might be the D (6 bases). V was trimmed by 0 bases and J by 9 bases, leaving 15 bases between them. The CDR3 runs 15 residues. Germline CDR1 reads SEHNR; CDR2 reads FQNEAQ (reference sequence). This CDR3 is CASSLAQGFEGPQHF. For the CDR3, the DNA is TGTGCCAGCAGCTTAGCACAGGGATTCGAAGGGCCCCAGCATTTT.

The chain joins TRBV5-1 to TRBJ2-2; TRBD1 aligns across 12 bases. CDR3 length equals 17 residues. The J segment lost 5 bases and the V segment lost 3 bases, leaving 8 bases of the junction unmatched. Germline CDR1 is SGHRS and CDR2 is YFSETQ. The CDR3 coding sequence is TGCGCCAGCAGCTCCGGGACAGGGGGCGGAAGAACCGGGGAGCTGTTTTTT. Protein product: CASSSGTGGGRTGELFF.

The chain employs TRBV30 and TRBJ2-3; D gene unclear. The germline CDR1 and CDR2 sequences are GTSNPN and SVGIG (reference sequence). V was cut by 1 base and J by 2 bases, with 10 bases left in between. The CDR3 consists of 14 residues. The CDR3 coding sequence is TGTGCCTGGAGTGGGGTGGGCTACACAGATACGCAGTATTTT. This translates into CAWSGVGYTDTQYF.

This chain connects TRBV28 to TRBJ1-2, with D perhaps matching TRBD1 (6 bases). This CDR3 is built from 12 residues. Germline values: CDR1 MDHEN, CDR2 SYDVKM. Trimming removed 6 bases from V and 4 bases from J, with 9 bases in between. CDR3 DNA sequence: TGTGCCAGCAGGGACAGCCTCTATGGCTACACCTTC. Protein product: CASRDSLYGYTF.

The chain combines TRBV7-2 with TRBJ2-3, with D unclear. The CDR3 has 14 amino acids. Germline values: CDR1 SGHTA, CDR2 FQGNSA. V dropped 1 base and J dropped 6 bases, with 11 bases sitting between them. The CDR3 sequence is CASSLVGVADTQYF. CDR3 in DNA: TGTGCCAGCAGCTTAGTCGGAGTTGCGGATACGCAGTATTTT.

V usage is TRBV25-1 and J usage is TRBJ1-1, with D possibly matching TRBD1 (5 bases). V lost 1 base and J lost 1, with 10 bases in between. The germline gives CDR1 MGHDK, CDR2 SYGVNS. This CDR3 has 15 residues. The CDR3 spells CASSESGGTNTEAFF. CDR3 bases: TGTGCCAGCAGTGAATCGGGGGGGACGAACACTGAAGCTTTCTTT.

The gene calls are TRBV7-3 and TRBJ2-3, with D perhaps matching TRBD2 (5 bases). V shed 2 bases and J shed 2 bases, with 5 bases lying between them. The CDR3 runs to 13 residues. The germline V gene encodes CDR1 SGHTA and CDR2 FQGTGA. CDR3 sequence (DNA): TGTGCCAGCAGCTTACGGGACACAGATACGCAGTATTTT. Translation: CASSLRDTDTQYF.

The chain carries TRBV5-4 and TRBJ1-3, with 8 bases fitting TRBD1. CDR3 length: 14 amino acids. With V trimmed by 4 bases and J by 4 bases, 4 bases remained unmatched. The V gene's germline CDR1 is SGHNT and CDR2 YYREEE (reference sequence). CDR3 nucleotide sequence: TGTGCCAGCAGCCAGGACAGGGCGGGAAACACCATATATTTT. Translation: CASSQDRAGNTIYF. Combining the CDR3 with reference TRBV5-4 and TRBJ1-3 gives the whole variable domain ETGVTQSPTHLIKTRGQQVTLRCSSQSGHNTVSWYQQALGQGPQFIFQYYREEENGRGNFPPRFSGLQFPNYSSELNVNALELDDSALYLCASSQDRAGNTIYFGEGSWLTVV.

This clone was seen a few times. J is TRBJ1-2 and V is TRBV12-3 or TRBV12-4, with D unresolved. Trimming left V 6 bases short and J 11 bases short, with 13 bases between. CDR3 size: 11 residues. CDR3 amino acids: CASSEGIGYTF. CDR3 nucleotide sequence: TGTGCCAGCAGCGAGGGAATCGGGTACACCTTC.

The chain couples TRBV6-1 to TRBJ1-3; D remains ambiguous. Per germline, CDR1 MNHNS and CDR2 SASEGT. The CDR3 has 12 amino acids. Deletions cut 1 base from V and 10 bases from J, with 8 bases between. The DNA of the CDR3 is TGTGCCAGCAGTGAAGTTCGAGAGACCATATATTTT. Translation gives CASSEVRETIYF.

The rearrangement uses TRBV21-1 and TRBJ1-6; the D call TRBD1 from the table was never checked on the DNA. TRBV21-1 constitutes a pseudogene. The CDR3 is made up of 15 amino acids. The CDR3 coding sequence is TGTGCCAGCACCTCCTTGGACAGGGTTCATTCACCCCTCCACTTT. Protein product: CASTSLDRVHSPLHF.

V and J are TRBV29-1 and TRBJ2-2; the match to TRBD1 covers 9 bases. V was pared by 4 bases and J by 5 bases, with 11 bases of the junction left unmatched. The CDR3 is 16 residues long. Germline CDR1 SQVTM, CDR2 ANQGSEA. The CDR3 region is CSVARPGQGTTGELFF. The DNA of the CDR3 is TGCAGCGTTGCTAGGCCGGGACAGGGTACAACCGGGGAGCTGTTTTTT.